These 5 T cell receptor beta chains were all obtained from the same sample, sequenced in a study of cytomegalovirus exposure and HLA in healthy donors. PCR employed 60 Vbeta and 13 Jbeta primers. Assay: immunoSEQ multiplex PCR; the TCRdb copy retains only in-frame clones and omits some. The sample has 35,000 to 45,000 clones; around 70% are singletons. Sequenced input: PBMCs. The receptors were gathered from a young woman in good health and CMV-seronegative.

The genes are TRBV4-1 and TRBJ1-3; D gene unclear. The CDR3 is 16 residues long. V was shortened by 3 bases and J by 7 bases, with 19 bases between the two germline ends. Germline V gene lookup returns CDR1 MGHRA and CDR2 YSYEKL. CDR3: CASSQDTRVVRNTIYF. The DNA for the CDR3 is TGCGCCAGCAGCCAGGATACTCGGGTGGTCCGGAACACCATATATTTT.

The V call is TRBV4-2, the J call TRBJ2-2; TRBD2 agrees at 7 bases. Trimming cost V 1 base and J 2 bases; bases outside gene matches: 1. This CDR3 spans 15 amino acids. CDR1 is LGHNA and CDR2 is YNFKEQ in the germline V gene. The DNA for the CDR3 is TGTGCCAGCAGCCAAGGGACTAGTAACACCGGGGAGCTGTTTTTT. Amino acids: CASSQGTSNTGELFF.

The V and J genes are TRBV28 and TRBJ1-2; 8 nucleotides align to TRBD1. Germline V gene data show CDR1 as MDHEN and CDR2 as SYDVKM. The trim removed 5 bases at V and 0 bases at J, leaving 2 bases unmatched. This CDR3 region has 14 residues. DNA of the CDR3: TGTGCCAGCAGTGGGACAGGCACTAACTATGGCTACACCTTC. It translates to CASSGTGTNYGYTF.

The J gene is TRBJ2-7, the V gene TRBV29-1; TRBD2 agrees at 8 bases. Germline V CDR1 and CDR2: SQVTM, ANQGSEA. V trimming: 6 bases; J trimming: 2 bases; junction bases outside the gene matches: 3. The CDR3 loop spans 12 amino acids. The CDR3 spells CSVSGGPYEQYF. Written as DNA, the CDR3 is TGCAGCGTGTCGGGAGGGCCCTACGAGCAGTACTTC.

This chain joins TRBV7-6 and TRBJ2-5; D is perhaps TRBD1 (6 bases). The CDR3 contains 14 residues. The germline V and J ends were trimmed by 5 bases and 2 bases, with 12 bases remaining between them. CDR1 SGHVS and CDR2 FNYEAQ come from the germline V gene. The CDR3 region has the DNA TGTGCCAGCAGCAAACGACAGGTGCAAGAGACCCAGTACTTC. Protein: CASSKRQVQETQYF.